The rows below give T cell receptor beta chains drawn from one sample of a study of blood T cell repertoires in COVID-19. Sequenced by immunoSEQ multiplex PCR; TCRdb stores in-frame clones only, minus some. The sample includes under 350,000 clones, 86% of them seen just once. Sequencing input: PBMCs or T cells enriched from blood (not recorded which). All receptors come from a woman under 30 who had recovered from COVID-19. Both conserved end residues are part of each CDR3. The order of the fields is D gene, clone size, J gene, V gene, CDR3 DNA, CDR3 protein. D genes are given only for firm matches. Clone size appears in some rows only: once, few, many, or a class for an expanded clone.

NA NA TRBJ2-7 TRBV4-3 TGCGCCAGCAGCCAAGACCTTACAGGATACGAGCAGTACTTC CASSQDLTGYEQYF
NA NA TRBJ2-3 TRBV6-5 TGTGCCAGCAGATCTAGACAGGCCACAGATACGCAGTATTTT CASRSRQATDTQYF
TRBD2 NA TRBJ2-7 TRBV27 TGTGCCAGCAGATTAGCGGGGGCCAGCTCCTACGAGCAGTACTTC CASRLAGASSYEQYF
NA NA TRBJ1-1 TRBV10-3 TGTGCCATCAGTGAGTCGGGGAGAGGCCGCCCTGAAGCTTTCTTT CAISESGRGRPEAFF
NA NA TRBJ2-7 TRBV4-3 TGCGCCAGCAGCCAAATTAATAGCGGATCAATCTACGAGCAGTACTTC CASSQINSGSIYEQYF
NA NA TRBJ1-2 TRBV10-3 TGTGCCATCAGTGAGACGACAGGCGCCTACACCTTC CAISETTGAYTF
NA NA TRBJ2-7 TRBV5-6 TGTGCCAGCAGCTTGGCGGATTCGGGCGAGCAGTACTTC CASSLADSGEQYF
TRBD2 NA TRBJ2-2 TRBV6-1 TGTGCCAGCAGTGGCCCGGGGACTAGCGGGAAGCCCGGGGAGCTGTTTTTT CASSGPGTSGKPGELFF
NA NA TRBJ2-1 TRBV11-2 TGTGCCAGCAGCTTGAACAGGCCCTACAATGAGCAGTTCTTC CASSLNRPYNEQFF
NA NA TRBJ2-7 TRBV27 TGTGCCAGCAGCGACGGGATCCCCCTCGAGCAGTACTTC CASSDGIPLEQYF
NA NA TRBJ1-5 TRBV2 TGTGCCAGCAGTCGGAGAGACAGGCATCAGCCCCAGCATTTT CASSRRDRHQPQHF
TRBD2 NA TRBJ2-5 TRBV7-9 TGTGCCAGCCAGCGGGGACAAGAGACCCAGTACTTC CASQRGQETQYF
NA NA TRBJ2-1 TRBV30 TGTGCCTGGAGGGGAGGAAGCAGTGAGCAGTTCTTC CAWRGGSSEQFF
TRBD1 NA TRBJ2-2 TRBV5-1 TGCGCCAGCAGCTCCTACAGGGGGACGTTGGCCGGGGAGCTGTTTTTT CASSSYRGTLAGELFF
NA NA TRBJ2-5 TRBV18 TGTGCCAGCTCACCAAGGGGAGAGACCCAGTACTTC CASSPRGETQYF
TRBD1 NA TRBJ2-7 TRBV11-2 TGTGCCAGCAGTTCAGGGACAGGGTCGTACGAGCAGTACTTC CASSSGTGSYEQYF
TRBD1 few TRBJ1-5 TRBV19 TGTGCCAGTAGTACAGGGGGCGGCCATCAGCCCCAGCATTTT CASSTGGGHQPQHF
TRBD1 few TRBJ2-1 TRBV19 TGTGCCAGTAGTATCCGAGGGCAGGGGGCGAACAATGAGCAGTTCTTC CASSIRGQGANNEQFF
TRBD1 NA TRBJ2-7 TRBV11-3 TGTGCCAGCAGCTTTAGGGGGGGGACAGGGATACTCTACGAGCAGTACTTC CASSFRGGTGILYEQYF
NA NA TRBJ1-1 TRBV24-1 TGTGCCACCCCAATGGGGGTGGGGGCCCAGAACACTGAAGCTTTCTTT CATPMGVGAQNTEAFF
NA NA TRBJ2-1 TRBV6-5 TGTGCCAGCAGCCACGCGGGGGACAGGAGGAATGAGCAGTTCTTC CASSHAGDRRNEQFF
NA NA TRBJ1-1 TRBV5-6 TGTGCCAGCAGCTTGGGGCCCCGGGTTGGGAACACTGAAGCTTTCTTT CASSLGPRVGNTEAFF
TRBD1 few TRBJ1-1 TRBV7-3 TGTGCCAGCAGCTCCGACAGGGGCACTGAAGCTTTCTTT CASSSDRGTEAFF
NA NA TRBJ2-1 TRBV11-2 TGTGCCAGCAGCTTATTCAGGGAAGAGCAGTTCTTC CASSLFREEQFF
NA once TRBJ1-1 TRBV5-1 TGCGCCAGCAGCTTGGTAGGGGCTATGAACACTGAAGCTTTCTTT CASSLVGAMNTEAFF
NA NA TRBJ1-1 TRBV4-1 TGCGCCAGCAGCCAAGCCGGGGGGCTGATTGAAGCTTTCTTT CASSQAGGLIEAFF
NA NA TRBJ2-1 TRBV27 TGTGCCAGCAGTGGGAGAAGTACTTACAATGAGCAGTTCTTC CASSGRSTYNEQFF
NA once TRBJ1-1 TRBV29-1 TGCAGCTTCGCCCCCCCAGAGAACACTGAAGCTTTCTTT CSFAPPENTEAFF
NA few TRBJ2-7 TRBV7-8 TGTGCCAGCAGCCAAGCTTTGAGGGAGCAGTACTTC CASSQALREQYF
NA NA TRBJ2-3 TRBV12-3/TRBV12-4 TGTGCCAGCACTCCCGGGTTCGCAGATACGCAGTATTTT CASTPGFADTQYF
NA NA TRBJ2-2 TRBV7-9 TGTGCCAGCAGCTTAACAGCCACCGGGGAGCTGTTTTTT CASSLTATGELFF
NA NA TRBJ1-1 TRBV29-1 TGCAGCGCTAACCTCAGGAACACTGAAGCTTTCTTT CSANLRNTEAFF
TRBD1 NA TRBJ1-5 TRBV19 TGTGCCAGTAGTATTCAGGGGGCGCGGAGTCAGCCCCAGCATTTT CASSIQGARSQPQHF
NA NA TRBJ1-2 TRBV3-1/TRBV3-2 TGTGCCAGCAGCCAAAGCCAGGGATTCTATGGCTACACCTTC CASSQSQGFYGYTF
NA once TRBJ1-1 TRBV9 TGTGCCAGCAGCGTAGTGGCAGGTTACACTGAAGCTTTCTTT CASSVVAGYTEAFF
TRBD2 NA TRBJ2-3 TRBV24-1 TGTGCCACCAGTGTAGGGACTAGCGGGAGAGGGGATACGCAGTATTTT CATSVGTSGRGDTQYF
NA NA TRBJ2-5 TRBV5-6 TGTGCCAGCAGCTATACCGTCGGGTCCCCAGGGGAGACCCAGTACTTC CASSYTVGSPGETQYF
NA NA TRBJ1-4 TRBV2 TGTGCCAGCAGCGTACAGGGTGGGGATAATGAAAAACTGTTTTTT CASSVQGGDNEKLFF
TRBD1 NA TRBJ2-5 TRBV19 TGTGCCAGTAGTATAAGGCTGACAGGGGAGTACCAAGAGACCCAGTACTTC CASSIRLTGEYQETQYF
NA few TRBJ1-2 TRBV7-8 TGTGCCAGCAGCTTAGACAGGGCCCTTAACTATGGCTACACCTTC CASSLDRALNYGYTF
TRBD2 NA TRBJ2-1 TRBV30 TGTGCCTGGACGGGCGGGAGATGGGGCAATGAGCAGTTCTTC CAWTGGRWGNEQFF
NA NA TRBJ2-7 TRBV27 TGTGCCAGCAGTTTCTGGACAGGCGGGGTTGAAGAGGAGCAGTACTTC CASSFWTGGVEEEQYF
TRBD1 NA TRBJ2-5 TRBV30 TGTGCCTGGAGTGCAGGGGGAACAGGGATGGAGACCCAGTACTTC CAWSAGGTGMETQYF
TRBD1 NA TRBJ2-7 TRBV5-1 TGCGCCAGCAGCTCGGGACAGGGCTACGAGCAGTACTTC CASSSGQGYEQYF
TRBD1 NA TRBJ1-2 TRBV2 TGTGCCAGCAGTCCAAGGACAGGGGCTAACTATGGCTACACCTTC CASSPRTGANYGYTF
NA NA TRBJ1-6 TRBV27 TGTGCCAGCAGTTTATTAATATCTGGGGCCGGTAATTCACCCCTCCACTTT CASSLLISGAGNSPLHF
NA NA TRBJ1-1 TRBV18 TGTGCCAGCTCACCGGGGGGTGGGAACACTGAAGCTTTCTTT CASSPGGGNTEAFF
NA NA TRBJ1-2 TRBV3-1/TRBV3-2 TGTGCCAGCAGCCAACCGGGATACTATGGCTACACCTTC CASSQPGYYGYTF
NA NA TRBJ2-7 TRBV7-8 TGTGCCAGCAGCTTAGTCCAGGGATTATCCGAGCAGTACTTC CASSLVQGLSEQYF
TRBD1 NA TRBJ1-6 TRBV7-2 TGTGCCAGCAGCTCCGACAGGGGGTATTCACCCCTCCACTTT CASSSDRGYSPLHF
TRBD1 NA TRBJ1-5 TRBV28 TGTGCCAGCAGTTTCCTTACAGGGGGGAGACAGCCCCAGCATTTT CASSFLTGGRQPQHF
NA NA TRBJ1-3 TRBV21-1 TGTGCCAGCAGCAAAGTTGGCCAGGGAAAGTTTTGGGGAAACACCATATATTTT CASSKVGQGKFWGNTIYF
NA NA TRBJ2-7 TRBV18 TGTGCCAGCTCACCTCCCGCCGGGACACCAGAGCAGTACTTC CASSPPAGTPEQYF
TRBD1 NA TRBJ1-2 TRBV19 TGTGCCAGTAGTATACAGGGAGACAGGGGGCTGAACTATGGCTACACCTTC CASSIQGDRGLNYGYTF
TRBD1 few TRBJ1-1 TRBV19 TGTGCCAGTACCCTGGACAGGGACGGCACTGAAGCTTTCTTT CASTLDRDGTEAFF